This TCR beta chain is drawn from a study of cytomegalovirus exposure and HLA in healthy donors. Overall study results and limits: In a later analysis, specific HLA alleles were associated with over 15,000 TCR beta sequences at a 0.05 false discovery rate. Links to common viral pathogens appeared, in a later analysis, for several of the most significant clusters.

The CDR3 spans 14 residues. Germline CDR1 reads MGHRA; CDR2 reads YSYEKL. V shed 1 base and J shed 7 bases, with 11 bases lying between them. As to this clone: Antigen: not known.

Researchers ran the PCR with 60 Vbeta and 13 Jbeta primers. The authors' processing: There were around 78 million unique TCR beta chains by a later count, and some 10 million of them were shared. The protocol was immunoSEQ multiplex PCR, while the TCRdb copy is restricted to in-frame clones and leaves out a portion. V and J calls and clone size follow that table, whereas D and trimming were derived from the DNA. The table lists roughly 200,000 clones, 87% of them singletons. Sequencing used PBMCs. The V call is TRBV4-1, the J call TRBJ1-5; possibly TRBD1 for D (5 bases). The TCR sequence derives from a boy between 2 and 10 years old in good health and CMV-seronegative. CDR3 DNA sequence: TGCGCCAGCAGCCAAGTGGGAGGGGACCAGCCCCAGCATTTT. Translating it yields CASSQVGGDQPQHF.